Each of the 29 T cell receptor beta chains below was sequenced from the same sample in a study of blood T cell repertoires in COVID-19. Sequencing used immunoSEQ multiplex PCR; TCRdb keeps in-frame clones, though not all of them. The table records about 270,000 clones, just under 90% of them present only once. Sequenced sample: PBMCs or T cells enriched from blood (not recorded which). These receptors were collected from a woman aged 25-40 years with acute COVID-19.

About this clone: In the same sample, other DNA sequences code for this CDR3. This chain links TRBV5-1 with TRBJ2-2; TRBD1 matches at 9 bases. The CDR3 covers 14 residues. Per the germline V gene, CDR1 is SGHRS and CDR2 is YFSETQ. V was pared by 5 bases and J by 3 bases, with 2 bases of the junction left unmatched. This CDR3 is CASRTGGDTGELFF. CDR3 bases: TGCGCCAGCAGAACAGGGGGCGACACCGGGGAGCTGTTTTTT.

The chain couples TRBV7-3 to TRBJ2-7; D is perhaps TRBD1 (6 bases). The V and J ends lost 1 base and 5 bases respectively, with 15 bases between them. Per germline, CDR1 SGHTA and CDR2 FQGTGA. This CDR3 comprises 15 residues. CDR3 nucleotide sequence: TGTGCCAGCAGCTTAATTGCAGGGGAGTTCGACGAGCAGTACTTC. The encoded protein is CASSLIAGEFDEQYF.

The chain joins TRBV14 to TRBJ2-1; TRBD2 agrees at 8 bases. Germline V gene lookup returns CDR1 SGHDN and CDR2 FVKESK. CDR3 length: 14 residues. The J segment lost 9 bases and the V segment lost 1 base, leaving 5 bases of the junction unmatched. The CDR3 loop is CASSQAVAGTEQFF. CDR3 DNA: TGTGCCAGCAGCCAAGCCGTAGCGGGAACTGAGCAGTTCTTC. Drawing the rest from reference TRBV14 and TRBJ2-1, the complete variable domain is EAGVTQFPSHSVIEKGQTVTLRCDPISGHDNLYWYRRVMGKEIKFLLHFVKESKQDESGMPNNRFLAERTGGTYSTLKVQPAELEDSGVYFCASSQAVAGTEQFFGPGTRLTVL.

The CDR3 bases are TGCGCCAGCAGCTTGGGAGTTAGCGGCACTGAAGCTTTCTTT. This codes for CASSLGVSGTEAFF. The V gene is TRBV5-1, the J gene TRBJ1-1; D ambiguous. The CDR3 is 14 amino acids. V gave up 0 bases and J gave up 4 bases, with 10 bases separating them. Germline values: CDR1 SGHRS, CDR2 YFSETQ.

The chain is built from TRBV19 and TRBJ2-2; 10 nucleotides line up with TRBD1. The CDR3 loop spans 16 amino acids. From germline, CDR1 is LNHDA and CDR2 SQIVND (reference sequence). Trimming at V came to 0 bases and at J to 5 bases, leaving 3 bases not matched to a gene. The CDR3 sequence is CASSIDLDRGTGELFF. DNA for the CDR3: TGTGCCAGTAGTATAGATCTGGACAGGGGGACCGGGGAGCTGTTTTTT.

Concerning this clone itself: Other DNA sequences within the sample encode an identical CDR3. The chain couples TRBV27 to TRBJ1-5; no firm D call. The CDR3 contains 13 residues. V lost 3 bases to trimming and J lost 4 bases, with 7 bases between them. Germline assignment: CDR1 MNHEY and CDR2 SMNVEV (reference sequence). The CDR3 region has the DNA TGTGCCAGCAGTTTTAGTAGTAATCAGCCCCAGCATTTT. Protein product: CASSFSSNQPQHF.

The chain combines TRBV10-1 with TRBJ1-2, with 7 positions matching TRBD1. This CDR3 contains 15 residues. V dropped 4 bases and J dropped 0; count of bases not matched to a gene: 5. The germline V gene encodes CDR1 WNHNN and CDR2 SYGVQD (reference sequence). As DNA, the CDR3 is TGCGCCAGCAGTGCCCCGGGACAGACTAACTATGGCTACACCTTC. As protein: CASSAPGQTNYGYTF.

This clone was picked up a small number of times. The V call is TRBV6-2 or TRBV6-3, the J call TRBJ2-7, with 9 bases matching TRBD1. V shed 4 bases, J shed 6 bases, and the junction held 7 bases outside the gene matches. The germline gives CDR1 MNHEY, CDR2 SVGEGT. This CDR3 is 14 amino acids long. In DNA form, the CDR3 reads TGTGCCAGCAGTTGGCCGGGACAGGGCTCCGAGCAGTACTTC. Translated: CASSWPGQGSEQYF.

This clone has just a few counts. The gene calls are TRBV5-6 and TRBJ2-3; D remains unclear. The CDR3 runs 14 residues. The germline V gene has CDR1 SGHDT and CDR2 YYEEEE. Between the trimmed V and J ends, which lost 7 bases and 1 base, there was a span of 13 bases. CDR3: CASGLEERTDTQYF. The CDR3 DNA is TGTGCCAGCGGTTTAGAGGAACGCACAGATACGCAGTATTTT.

The chain carries TRBV12-3 or TRBV12-4 and TRBJ2-3; D remains unclear. The CDR3 is 12 residues long. V lost 7 bases, J lost 6 bases, and 11 bases lay in between. The CDR3: CASTPRVDTQYF. The CDR3 DNA is TGTGCCAGCACCCCCCGCGTGGATACGCAGTATTTT.

The chain combines TRBV10-3 with TRBJ1-1; D uncertain. The CDR3 contains 12 residues. V dropped 2 bases and J dropped 7 bases, with 8 bases sitting between them. Germline V gene data show CDR1 as ENHRY and CDR2 as SYGVKD. The CDR3 loop is CAISERRDEAFF. CDR3 bases: TGTGCCATCAGTGAGAGACGGGATGAAGCTTTCTTT.

J is TRBJ2-7 and V is TRBV4-1; 10 bases are shared with TRBD2. After removal of 1 base from V and 3 bases from J, the junction contained 0 bases not matched to a gene. Germline CDR1 and CDR2: MGHRA and YSYEKL. This CDR3 has 14 residues. The CDR3 DNA sequence: TGCGCCAGCAGCCAAGGGACTAGCGGCTACGAGCAGTACTTC. Translated, it gives CASSQGTSGYEQYF.

The chain carries TRBV7-6 and TRBJ1-5; 8 bases are shared with TRBD1. After removal of 4 bases from V and 4 bases from J, the junction contained 3 bases not matched to a gene. The CDR3 length is 14 residues. The germline V gene has CDR1 SGHVS and CDR2 FNYEAQ. CDR3 protein: CASSSTGENQPQHF. The CDR3 nucleotides are TGTGCCAGCAGCTCGACAGGGGAGAATCAGCCCCAGCATTTT. The full variable domain, in which reference TRBV7-6 and TRBJ1-5 provide the parts outside the CDR3, is GAGVSQSPRYKVTKRGQDVALRCDPISGHVSLYWYRQALGQGPEFLTYFNYEAQQDKSGLPNDRFSAERPEGSISTLTIQRTEQRDSAMYRCASSSTGENQPQHFGDGTRLSIL.

The V call is TRBV24-1, the J call TRBJ2-3; D possibly corresponds to TRBD2 (5 bases). Trimming removed 6 bases from V and 2 bases from J, with 17 bases in between. Germline CDR1 KGHDR, CDR2 SFDVKD. The CDR3 loop spans 16 amino acids. The CDR3 is CATSRAVSGATDTQYF. CDR3 nucleotide sequence: TGTGCCACCAGTAGAGCGGTAAGCGGAGCCACAGATACGCAGTATTTT.

This clone was detected only a few times. One end of the junction varies from germline; a read error may be responsible. This chain links TRBV7-7 with TRBJ2-2, with a possible D match to TRBD2 (6 bases). This CDR3 spans 16 amino acids. CDR1 and CDR2 from the germline V gene are SSHAT and FNYEAQ (reference sequence). CDR3 bases: TGTGCTAGCAGCTTAGGGAGACTAGTTAACACCGGGGAGCTGTTTTTT. It specifies CASSLGRLVNTGELFF.

The gene calls are TRBV9 and TRBJ2-2; possibly TRBD1 for D (6 bases). The CDR3 totals 18 residues. From germline, CDR1 is SGDLS and CDR2 YYNGEE. The V and J ends lost 5 bases and 1 base respectively, with 21 bases between them. DNA for the CDR3: TGTGCCAGCAGGGATCAGGTGGGGGCGCAGCGGAACACCGGGGAGCTGTTTTTT. Translation gives CASRDQVGAQRNTGELFF.

The rearrangement links TRBV7-8 to TRBJ2-7, with 8 bases matching TRBD2. Trimming removed 1 base from V and 5 bases from J; junction bases left unmatched: 13. CDR3 length: 17 amino acids. Per germline, CDR1 SGHVS and CDR2 FQNEAQ. CDR3 in DNA: TGTGCCAGCAGCTTAGTTATCTTTCGGGAGGGCCGGAACGAGCAGTACTTC. It encodes CASSLVIFREGRNEQYF.

The chain couples TRBV5-6 to TRBJ1-4, with a possible D match to TRBD1 (5 bases). CDR3 length: 12 residues. Germline V lookup: CDR1 SGHDT, CDR2 YYEEEE. The CDR3 sequence: CASAGWVEKLFF. The CDR3 coding sequence is TGTGCGAGCGCAGGGTGGGTGGAAAAACTGTTTTTT.

CDR3 loop: CASSPITQGALTDTQYF. The CDR3 DNA is TGTGCCAGCAGCCCGATAACACAGGGGGCCTTGACAGATACGCAGTATTTT. The chain uses TRBV5-4 and TRBJ2-3; 9 nucleotides match TRBD1. V dropped 4 bases and J dropped 3; count of bases not matched to a gene: 12. CDR3 size: 17 residues. Germline V CDR1 and CDR2: SGHNT, YYREEE (reference sequence).

V is TRBV4-3 and J is TRBJ2-1; D is undetermined. The CDR3 extends over 15 amino acids. V was clipped by 0 bases and J by 3 bases, with 9 bases between them. The germline gives CDR1 LGHNA, CDR2 YSLEER. CDR3 in DNA: TGCGCCAGCAGCCAAGATTGGTCGGGCTACAATGAGCAGTTCTTC. As protein: CASSQDWSGYNEQFF.

In DNA form, the CDR3 reads TGTGCCAGTAGCCGGGGACTAGCGGGAGATAGTGAGCAGTTCTTC. Its translation: CASSRGLAGDSEQFF. The chain couples TRBV19 to TRBJ2-1; 14 positions match TRBD2. Germline V CDR1 and CDR2: LNHDA, SQIVND (reference sequence). The junction had 7 bases not matched to a gene; V was cut back by 6 bases and J by 9 bases. This CDR3 is built from 15 residues.

This chain connects TRBV25-1 to TRBJ1-2; D gene unclear. Trimming removed 6 bases from V and 2 bases from J, with 4 bases in between. Germline V gives CDR1 MGHDK, CDR2 SYGVNS. CDR3 size: 11 residues. CDR3 region: CASSQNYGYTF. The CDR3 coding sequence is TGTGCCAGCAGCCAGAACTATGGCTACACCTTC.

Written as DNA, the CDR3 is TGTGCCAGCAGCAAAGAGCCTCCGGGGAGTCTGACAGGGGCGCAAGAGACCCAGTACTTC. The encoded protein is CASSKEPPGSLTGAQETQYF. The J gene is TRBJ2-5, the V gene TRBV21-1; the DNA was not used to check the table's D call, TRBD1. TRBV21-1 is tagged as a pseudogene. CDR3 length equals 20 residues.

The chain uses TRBV5-4 and TRBJ2-7, with D maybe TRBD2 (5 bases). CDR3 length: 15 residues. The V gene's germline CDR1 is SGHNT and CDR2 YYREEE (reference sequence). V was trimmed by 2 bases and J by 0 bases, leaving 12 bases between them. For the CDR3, the DNA is TGTGCCAGCAGCTTCGAGGCGGGTCCCTCCTACGAGCAGTACTTC. Amino acids: CASSFEAGPSYEQYF.

CDR3 nucleotide sequence: TGTGCCAGTAGTATAGGCAGTAATTCTAACTATGGCTACACCTTC. It yields the protein CASSIGSNSNYGYTF. The chain links TRBV19 to TRBJ1-2; unclear D gene. The V gene's germline CDR1 is LNHDA and CDR2 SQIVND (reference sequence). CDR3 length equals 15 residues. V lost 1 base and J 0 bases, leaving 9 bases between the germline ends. Variable domain in full (rest from reference TRBV19 and TRBJ1-2): DGGITQSPKYLFRKEGQNVTLSCEQNLNHDAMYWYRQDPGQGLRLIYYSQIVNDFQKGDIAEGYSVSREKKESFPLTVTSAQKNPTAFYLCASSIGSNSNYGYTFGSGTRLTVV.

The chain has TRBV28 and TRBJ2-7; 9 bases agree with TRBD1. With V trimmed by 3 bases and J by 0 bases, 15 bases remained unmatched. The CDR3 extends over 19 amino acids. The V gene's germline CDR1 is MDHEN and CDR2 SYDVKM. CDR3 loop: CASSLGGWDRDSSSYEQYF. CDR3 coding DNA: TGTGCCAGCAGTTTGGGGGGTTGGGACAGGGACTCGAGCTCCTACGAGCAGTACTTC.

This sequence joins TRBV4-2 and TRBJ1-1; TRBD1 matches 8 bases. The CDR3 length is 16 residues. V lost 0 bases to trimming and J lost 5 bases; unmatched junction nucleotides: 8. Germline lookup yields CDR1 LGHNA and CDR2 YNFKEQ. CDR3 region: CASSQEFGQGWTEAFF. The CDR3 DNA reads TGTGCCAGCAGCCAAGAGTTCGGACAGGGTTGGACTGAAGCTTTCTTT.

The chain recombines TRBV6-1 with TRBJ2-1, with 7 nucleotides matching TRBD2. Germline lookup yields CDR1 MNHNS and CDR2 SASEGT. The V and J ends lost 2 bases and 3 bases, in that order; junction bases with no gene match: 4. This CDR3 has 15 amino acids. This CDR3 reads CASSERASGYNEQFF. CDR3 sequence (DNA): TGTGCCAGCAGTGAACGGGCTAGCGGCTACAATGAGCAGTTCTTC.

The J gene is TRBJ2-3, the V gene TRBV5-1, with D perhaps TRBD1 (5 bases). The CDR3 is made up of 18 amino acids. Germline V gene sequence: CDR1 SGHRS, CDR2 YFSETQ. Trimming shortened V by 0 bases and J by 2 bases, and 19 bases separated the two germline ends. The CDR3 bases are TGCGCCAGCAGCTTGGGACACCTAAATCAGGGTCCCACAGATACGCAGTATTTT. Protein sequence: CASSLGHLNQGPTDTQYF.